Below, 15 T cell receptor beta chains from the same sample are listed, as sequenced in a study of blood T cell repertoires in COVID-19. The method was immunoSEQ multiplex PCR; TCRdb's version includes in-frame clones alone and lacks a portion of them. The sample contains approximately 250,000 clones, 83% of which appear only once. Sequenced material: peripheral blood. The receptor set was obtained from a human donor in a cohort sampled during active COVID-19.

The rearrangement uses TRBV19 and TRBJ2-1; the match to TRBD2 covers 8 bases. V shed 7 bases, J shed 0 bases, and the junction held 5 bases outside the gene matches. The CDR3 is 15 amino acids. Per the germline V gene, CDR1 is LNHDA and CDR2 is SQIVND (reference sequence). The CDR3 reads CASIPSGSSYNEQFF. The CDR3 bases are TGTGCCAGTATTCCAAGCGGGAGCTCCTACAATGAGCAGTTCTTC.

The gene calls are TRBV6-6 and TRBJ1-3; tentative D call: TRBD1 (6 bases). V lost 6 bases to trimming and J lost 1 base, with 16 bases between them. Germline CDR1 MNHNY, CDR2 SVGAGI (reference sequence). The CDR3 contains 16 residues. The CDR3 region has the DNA TGTGCCAGCAGACCGGGACACGGAGCTTCTGGAAACACCATATATTTT. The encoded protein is CASRPGHGASGNTIYF.

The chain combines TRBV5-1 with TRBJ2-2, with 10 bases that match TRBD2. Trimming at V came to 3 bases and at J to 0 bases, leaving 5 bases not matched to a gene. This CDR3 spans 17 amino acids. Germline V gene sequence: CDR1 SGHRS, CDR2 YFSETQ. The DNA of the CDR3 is TGCGCCAGCAGCTCGGTGACTAGCGGGTCGAACACCGGGGAGCTGTTTTTT. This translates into CASSSVTSGSNTGELFF.

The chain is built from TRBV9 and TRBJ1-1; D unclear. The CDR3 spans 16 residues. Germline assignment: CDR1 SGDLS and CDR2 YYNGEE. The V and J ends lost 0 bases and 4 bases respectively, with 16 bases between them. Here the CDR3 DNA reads TGTGCCAGCAGCGTAGAAAGAGAGGACTGGGGCACTGAAGCTTTCTTT. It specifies CASSVEREDWGTEAFF.

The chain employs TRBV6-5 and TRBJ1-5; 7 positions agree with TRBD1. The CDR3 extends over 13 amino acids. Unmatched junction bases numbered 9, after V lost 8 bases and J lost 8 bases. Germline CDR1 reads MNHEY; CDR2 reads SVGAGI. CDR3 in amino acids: CASSGGLGEPQHF. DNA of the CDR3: TGTGCCAGCTCAGGGGGATTGGGAGAGCCCCAGCATTTT.

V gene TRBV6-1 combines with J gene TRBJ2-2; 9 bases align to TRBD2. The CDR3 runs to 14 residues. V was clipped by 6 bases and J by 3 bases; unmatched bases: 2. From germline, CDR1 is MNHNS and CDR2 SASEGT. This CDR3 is CASRREGDTGELFF. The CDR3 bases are TGTGCCAGCAGGCGGGAGGGGGACACCGGGGAGCTGTTTTTT.

CDR3: CASRLGTGGANEQFF. The CDR3 DNA reads TGCGCCAGCAGACTCGGGACAGGGGGCGCAAATGAGCAGTTCTTC. The V and J genes are TRBV5-1 and TRBJ2-1; 12 positions agree with TRBD1. Germline assignment: CDR1 SGHRS and CDR2 YFSETQ. The CDR3 has 15 residues. Trimming took 5 bases from V and 7 from J; bases not matched to a gene: 7. Based on the CDR3 plus reference TRBV5-1 and TRBJ2-1, the full variable domain is KAGVTQTPRYLIKTRGQQVTLSCSPISGHRSVSWYQQTPGQGLQFLFEYFSETQRNKGNFPGRFSGRQFSNSRSEMNVSTLELGDSALYLCASRLGTGGANEQFFGPGTRLTVL.

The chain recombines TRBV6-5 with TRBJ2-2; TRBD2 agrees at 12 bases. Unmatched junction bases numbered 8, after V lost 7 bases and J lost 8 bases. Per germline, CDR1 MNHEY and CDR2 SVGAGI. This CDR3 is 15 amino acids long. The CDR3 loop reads CASIRTSGIKGELFF. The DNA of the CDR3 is TGTGCCAGCATCCGGACTAGCGGGATTAAGGGGGAGCTGTTTTTT.

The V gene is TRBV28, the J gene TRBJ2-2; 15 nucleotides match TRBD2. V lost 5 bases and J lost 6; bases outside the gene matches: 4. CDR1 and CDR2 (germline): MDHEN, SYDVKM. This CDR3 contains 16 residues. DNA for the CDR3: TGTGCCAGCAGTCCCTGGACTAGCGGGAGGGCCGGGGAGCTGTTTTTT. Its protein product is CASSPWTSGRAGELFF.

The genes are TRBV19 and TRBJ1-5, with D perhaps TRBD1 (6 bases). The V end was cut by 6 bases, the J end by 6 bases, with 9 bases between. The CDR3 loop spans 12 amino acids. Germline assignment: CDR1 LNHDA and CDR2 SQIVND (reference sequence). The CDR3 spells CASSDRSQPQHF. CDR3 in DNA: TGTGCCAGTAGCGACAGGAGTCAGCCCCAGCATTTT.

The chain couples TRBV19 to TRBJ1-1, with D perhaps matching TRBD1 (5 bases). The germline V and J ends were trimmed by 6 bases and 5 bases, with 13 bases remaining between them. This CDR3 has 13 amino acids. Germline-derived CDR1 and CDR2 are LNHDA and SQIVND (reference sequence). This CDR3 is CASSEAGHTEAFF. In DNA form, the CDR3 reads TGTGCCAGTAGCGAAGCAGGGCATACTGAAGCTTTCTTT.

CDR3 protein: CASSVPGLAGFSSYEQYF. In nucleotides, the CDR3 is TGTGCCAGCAGTGTACCGGGACTAGCGGGATTTAGCTCCTACGAGCAGTACTTC. This chain uses TRBV6-1 with TRBJ2-7, with 13 bases matching TRBD2. The germline V gene has CDR1 MNHNS and CDR2 SASEGT. The CDR3 is 18 amino acids. J lost 0 bases, V lost 4 bases, and 9 bases had no gene match.

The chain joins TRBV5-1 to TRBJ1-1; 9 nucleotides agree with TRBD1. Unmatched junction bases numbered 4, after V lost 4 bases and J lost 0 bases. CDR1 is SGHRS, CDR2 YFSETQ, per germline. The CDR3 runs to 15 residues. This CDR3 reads CASSPGTGMNTEAFF. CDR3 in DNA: TGCGCCAGCAGCCCGGGGACAGGGATGAACACTGAAGCTTTCTTT. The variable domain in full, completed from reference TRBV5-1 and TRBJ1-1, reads KAGVTQTPRYLIKTRGQQVTLSCSPISGHRSVSWYQQTPGQGLQFLFEYFSETQRNKGNFPGRFSGRQFSNSRSEMNVSTLELGDSALYLCASSPGTGMNTEAFFGQGTRLTVV.

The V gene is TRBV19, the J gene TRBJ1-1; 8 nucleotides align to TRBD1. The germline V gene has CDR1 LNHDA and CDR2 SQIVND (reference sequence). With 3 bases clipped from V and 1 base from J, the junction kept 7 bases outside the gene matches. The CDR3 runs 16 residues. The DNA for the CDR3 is TGTGCCAGTAGTATCGTTTACAGGGGGGGGAACACTGAAGCTTTCTTT. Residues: CASSIVYRGGNTEAFF.

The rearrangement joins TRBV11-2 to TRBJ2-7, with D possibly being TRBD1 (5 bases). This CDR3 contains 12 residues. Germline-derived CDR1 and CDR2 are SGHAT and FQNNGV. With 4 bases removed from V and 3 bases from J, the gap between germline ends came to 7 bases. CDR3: CASSSTVYEQYF. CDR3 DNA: TGTGCCAGCAGCTCGACAGTCTACGAGCAGTACTTC.